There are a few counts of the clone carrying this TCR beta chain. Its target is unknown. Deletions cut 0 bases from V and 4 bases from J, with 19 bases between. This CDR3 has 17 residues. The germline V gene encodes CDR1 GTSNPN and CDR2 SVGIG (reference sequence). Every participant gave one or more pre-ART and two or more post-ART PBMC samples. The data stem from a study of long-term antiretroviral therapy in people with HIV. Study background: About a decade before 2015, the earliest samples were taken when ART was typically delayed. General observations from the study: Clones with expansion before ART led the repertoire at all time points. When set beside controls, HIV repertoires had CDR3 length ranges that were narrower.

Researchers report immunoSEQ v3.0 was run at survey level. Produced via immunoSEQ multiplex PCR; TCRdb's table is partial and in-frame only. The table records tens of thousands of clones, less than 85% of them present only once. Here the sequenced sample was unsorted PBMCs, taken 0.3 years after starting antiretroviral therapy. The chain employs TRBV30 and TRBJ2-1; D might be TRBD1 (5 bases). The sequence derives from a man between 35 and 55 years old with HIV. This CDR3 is CAWSVDPSRASYNEQFF. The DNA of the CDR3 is TGTGCCTGGAGTGTAGACCCCTCCAGGGCTAGTTACAATGAGCAGTTCTTC.